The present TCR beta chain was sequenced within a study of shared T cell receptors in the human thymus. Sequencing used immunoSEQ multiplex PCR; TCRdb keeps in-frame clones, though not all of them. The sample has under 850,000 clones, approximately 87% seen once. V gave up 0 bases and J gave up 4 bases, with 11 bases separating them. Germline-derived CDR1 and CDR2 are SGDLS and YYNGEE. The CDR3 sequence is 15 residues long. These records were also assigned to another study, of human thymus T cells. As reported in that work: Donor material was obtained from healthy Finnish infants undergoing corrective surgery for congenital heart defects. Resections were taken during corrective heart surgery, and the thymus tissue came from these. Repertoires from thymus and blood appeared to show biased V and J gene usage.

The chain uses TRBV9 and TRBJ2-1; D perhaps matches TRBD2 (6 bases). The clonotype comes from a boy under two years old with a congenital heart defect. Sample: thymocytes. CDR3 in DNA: TGTGCCAGCAGCGTAGGGAGGGGACTGTACAATGAGCAGTTCTTC. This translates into CASSVGRGLYNEQFF.